One T cell receptor beta chain is described in this entry. This clone has only one observation. The antigen this receptor binds is unknown. Per-base qualities were not stored, and no clone one base away is much larger. Trimming removed 5 bases from V and 7 bases from J; the gene matches leave 8 bases unexplained. The CDR3 holds 14 amino acids from the cysteine to the phenylalanine. Only the CDR3 region is kept as DNA, spanning 42 bases read in frame from base 1. CDR1 SQVTM and CDR2 ANQGSEA were looked up in the germline V gene. A total of about 31 patients with locally advanced or metastatic urothelial carcinoma, treated at Memorial Sloan Kettering on a trial protocol, made up the cohort. Peripheral blood mononuclear cells were collected pretreatment and during treatment, with between 1 and 8 total time points obtained per patient. The Qiagen DNeasy Blood extraction kit was used to purify genomic DNA from total PBMCs and from tumor samples. PBMCs were collected pretreatment and during treatment and were isolated and stored as previously described.

These data originate in a study of PD-L1 blockade in urothelial cancer (dated by TCRdb to 2015 to 2018). In the study overall: Every patient began therapy in 2014 and was given atezolizumab 1,200 mg intravenously every 3 weeks. About 90% of the 29 patients were males with bladder-origin urothelial cancer, and 18 of 29 reported a prior smoking history. Patients had an ECOG performance status of 0 or 1 and had received between 0 and 3 prior chemotherapy regimens. Blood samples were analyzed at 3 weeks after treatment start (second dose) and at 6 weeks after treatment start. Blood samples yielded a median of roughly 140,000 T cells and around 80,000 unique TCRs, with median clonality approximately 0.08. The study, an exploratory multi-omic analysis, examined somatic, immune and clinical correlates of response to PD-L1 blockade with atezolizumab in urothelial cancer. Pretreatment tumor samples and matched peripheral blood, collected serially before and after atezolizumab treatment, underwent TCR sequencing. Durable clinical benefit meant progression-free survival longer than 6 months, and TCR features were also tested against progression-free and overall survival. Whole exome sequencing and RNA sequencing of pretreatment tumors were performed alongside TCR sequencing in the same patients. Roughly nine patients achieved durable clinical benefit and around 19 did not. Pretreatment blood TCR-seq was available for about 27 patients, at least one posttreatment blood collection was obtained for some 24 patients, and tumor TCR-seq was available for some 24 patients. On the study overall, not on this receptor specifically: Among patients with durable benefit, tumor-associated TCR clones showed greater expansion in peripheral blood 3 weeks after treatment started (n ≈ 20, p = 0.022). Because the sample size was small (n of about 30) and many of the analyses were exploratory, the results are meant to be hypothesis-generating. Improved progression-free and overall survival was associated with having pretreatment peripheral blood TCR clonality below the median.

To estimate absolute template abundance from read counts, synthetic TCR analog templates were spiked into each PCR. The immunoSEQ assay was used to amplify TCRbeta CDR3 regions from genomic DNA with bias-controlled V and J gene primers. Sequencing of rearranged TCRbeta segments was performed at approximately 20X coverage. From the authors' description of their analysis: Sequencing errors were corrected by clustering, and CDR3s were annotated against IMGT so that V, D and J genes could be assigned. Downstream analyses used only productive TCRbeta rearrangements, leaving out any out-of-frame or stop-codon sequences. To compute clonality, Shannon entropy was normalized by the log of the number of unique productive sequences and then subtracted from one. Clones differing between time points or between blood and tumor were identified using Fisher's exact test with Benjamini-Hochberg correction, with an adjusted p below 0.01 applied as the threshold. Entries here come from immuneACCESS through TCRdb and include only in-frame sequences with V and J called. Some clones fail to appear in such tables; in the studies checked, an unresolved V gene covers under half of the shortfall, and the cause of the remainder is unknown. Clone size and V and J calls were adopted from that table, with D and trimming inferred from the DNA. Within this sample are approximately 32,000 clones, with 84% of them counted one time only. Under 40% of the sample is taken by the ten largest.

The clonotype was recovered from a man in his 60s with urothelial cancer. This specimen consisted of PBMCs, obtained around atezolizumab (anti-PD-L1) treatment. The V and J genes are TRBV29-1 and TRBJ2-1; a stretch of 10 junction bases matches TRBD1. The nucleotide sequence is given as TGCAGCGTTTTACCTGGACAGGGGGGGAATGAGCAGTTCTTC. It translates as CSVLPGQGGNEQFF.